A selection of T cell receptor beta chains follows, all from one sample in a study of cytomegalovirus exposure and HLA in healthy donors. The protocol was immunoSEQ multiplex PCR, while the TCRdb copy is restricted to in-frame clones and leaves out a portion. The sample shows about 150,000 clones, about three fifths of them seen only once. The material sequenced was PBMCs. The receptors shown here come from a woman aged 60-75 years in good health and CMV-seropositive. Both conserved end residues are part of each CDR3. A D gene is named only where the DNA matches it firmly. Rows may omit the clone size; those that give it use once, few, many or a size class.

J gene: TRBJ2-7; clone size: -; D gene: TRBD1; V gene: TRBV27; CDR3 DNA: TGTGCCAGCAGTTTTTGGGACAGCCTAGCCTACGAGCAGTACTTC; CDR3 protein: CASSFWDSLAYEQYF
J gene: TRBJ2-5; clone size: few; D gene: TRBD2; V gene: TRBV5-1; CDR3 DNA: TGCGCCAGCAGCTTCGCGAGCGGGAGTGTTTCAGAGACCCAGTACTTC; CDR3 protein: CASSFASGSVSETQYF
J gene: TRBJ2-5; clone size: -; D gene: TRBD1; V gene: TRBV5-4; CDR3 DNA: TGTGCCAGCAGCGTGGACAGGGTGGAGACCCAGTACTTC; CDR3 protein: CASSVDRVETQYF
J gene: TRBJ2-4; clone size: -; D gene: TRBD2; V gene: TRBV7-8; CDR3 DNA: TGTGCCAGCAGCCGATTAGCGGGAGGGGGTAAAAACATTCAGTACTTC; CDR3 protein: CASSRLAGGGKNIQYF
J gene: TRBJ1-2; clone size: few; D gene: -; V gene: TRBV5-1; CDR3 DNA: TGCGCCAGCAGCTTGGACGACAGCATTTATGGCTACACCTTC; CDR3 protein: CASSLDDSIYGYTF
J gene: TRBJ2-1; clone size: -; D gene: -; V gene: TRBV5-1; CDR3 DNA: TGCGCCAGCAGCCGAAACAGGGAGAATGAGCAGTTCTTC; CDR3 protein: CASSRNRENEQFF
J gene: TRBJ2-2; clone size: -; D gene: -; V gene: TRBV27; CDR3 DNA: TGTGCCAGTAAACAGGGATTGACGAACACCGGGGAGCTGTTTTTT; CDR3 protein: CASKQGLTNTGELFF
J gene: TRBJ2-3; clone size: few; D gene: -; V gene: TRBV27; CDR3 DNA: TGTGCCAGCAGTTTAATACAGTTGGATACGCAGTATTTT; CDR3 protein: CASSLIQLDTQYF
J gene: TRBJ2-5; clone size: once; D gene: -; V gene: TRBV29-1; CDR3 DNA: TGCAGCATGGTCGATACCGGGAGTCAAGAGACCCAGTACTTC; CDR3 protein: CSMVDTGSQETQYF
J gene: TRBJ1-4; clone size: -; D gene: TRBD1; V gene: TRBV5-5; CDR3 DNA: TGTGCCAGCAGCTTGGGGGACAGGCGGATCAATGAAAAACTGTTTTTT; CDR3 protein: CASSLGDRRINEKLFF
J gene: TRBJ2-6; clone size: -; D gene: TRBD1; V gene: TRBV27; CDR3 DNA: TGTGCCAGCAGTCAAATTCCTCCGGGACAGGGGTTCCCTGGGGGGGCCAACGTCCTGACTTTC; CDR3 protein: CASSQIPPGQGFPGGANVLTF
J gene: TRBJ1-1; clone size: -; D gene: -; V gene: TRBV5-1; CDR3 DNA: TGCGCCAGCAGCTCCACAGGGTTCGCTGAAGCTTTCTTT; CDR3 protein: CASSSTGFAEAFF
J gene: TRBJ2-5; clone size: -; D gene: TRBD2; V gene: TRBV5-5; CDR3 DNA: TGTGCCAGCAGCCCTGGACTAGTGGAAGAGACCCAGTACTTC; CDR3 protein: CASSPGLVEETQYF
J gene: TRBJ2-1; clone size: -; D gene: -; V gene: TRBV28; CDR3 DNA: TGTGCCAGCAGTCCCTTTGGGGCTTACAATGAGCAGTTCTTC; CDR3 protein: CASSPFGAYNEQFF